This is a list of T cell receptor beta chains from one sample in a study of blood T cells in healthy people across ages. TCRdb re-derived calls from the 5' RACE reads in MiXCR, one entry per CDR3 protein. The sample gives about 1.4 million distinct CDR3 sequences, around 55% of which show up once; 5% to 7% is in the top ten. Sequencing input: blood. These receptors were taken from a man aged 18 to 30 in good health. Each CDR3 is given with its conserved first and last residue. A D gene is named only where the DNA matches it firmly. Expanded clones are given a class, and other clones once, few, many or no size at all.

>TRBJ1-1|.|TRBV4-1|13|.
TGCGCCAGCAGCAGACAGGAAGGGACTGAAGCTTTCTTT
CASSRQEGTEAFF
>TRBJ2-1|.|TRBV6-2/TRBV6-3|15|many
TGTGCCAGCAGAATCGACAGCAGCTCCTACAATGAGCAGTTCTTC
CASRIDSSSYNEQFF
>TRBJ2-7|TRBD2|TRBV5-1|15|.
TGCGCCAGCAGCTTGGATAAGCGGGGGCCGGTCGAGCAGTACTTC
CASSLDKRGPVEQYF
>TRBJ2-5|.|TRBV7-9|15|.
TGTGCCAGCAGCTTAGTCGGGACTTTCCAAGAGACCCAGTACTTC
CASSLVGTFQETQYF
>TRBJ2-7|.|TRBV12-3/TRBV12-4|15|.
TGTGCCAGCAGTTTAAGGTGGGAGAAGCTATACGAGCAGTACTTC
CASSLRWEKLYEQYF
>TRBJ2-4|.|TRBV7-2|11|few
TGTGCCACTGCAACCAAAAACATTCAGTACTTC
CATATKNIQYF
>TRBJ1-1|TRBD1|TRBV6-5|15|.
TGTGCCAGCAGTTACTCGACAGGGCTTGGAACTGAAGCTTTCTTT
CASSYSTGLGTEAFF
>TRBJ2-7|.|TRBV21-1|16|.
TGTGCCAGCAGCAAAGCGGAGACTAGCGGCCCCTACGAGCAGTACTTC
CASSKAETSGPYEQYF
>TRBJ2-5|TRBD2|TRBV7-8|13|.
TGTGCCATCAGCTTCCCGGGGGGGGAGACCCAGTACTTC
CAISFPGGETQYF
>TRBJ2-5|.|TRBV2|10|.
TGTGCCAGCATAGCTGAGACCCAGTACTTC
CASIAETQYF
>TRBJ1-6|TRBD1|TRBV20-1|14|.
TGCAGTGCTAGATTCGGGACAGCCTATTCACCCCTCCACTTT
CSARFGTAYSPLHF
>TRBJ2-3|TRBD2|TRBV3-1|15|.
TGTGCCAGCAGCCCTCATGTAGCGGGAGCAGATACGCAGTATTTT
CASSPHVAGADTQYF